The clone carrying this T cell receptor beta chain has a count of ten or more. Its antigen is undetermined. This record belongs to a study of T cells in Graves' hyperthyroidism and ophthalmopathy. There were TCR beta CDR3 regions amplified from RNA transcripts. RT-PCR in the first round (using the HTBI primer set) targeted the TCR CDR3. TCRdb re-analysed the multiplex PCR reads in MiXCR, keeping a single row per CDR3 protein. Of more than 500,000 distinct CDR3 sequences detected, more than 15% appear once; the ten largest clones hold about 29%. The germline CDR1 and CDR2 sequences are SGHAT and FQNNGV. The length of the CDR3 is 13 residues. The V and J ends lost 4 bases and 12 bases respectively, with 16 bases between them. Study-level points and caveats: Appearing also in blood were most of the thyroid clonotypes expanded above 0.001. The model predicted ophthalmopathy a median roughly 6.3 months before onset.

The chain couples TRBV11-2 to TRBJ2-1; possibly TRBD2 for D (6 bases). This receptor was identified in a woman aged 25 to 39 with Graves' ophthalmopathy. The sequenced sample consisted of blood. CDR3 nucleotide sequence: TGTGCCAGCAGCTCGCAACGGGAGAGAGGGCAGTTCTTC. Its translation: CASSSQRERGQFF. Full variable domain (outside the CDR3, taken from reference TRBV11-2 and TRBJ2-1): EAGVAQSPRYKIIEKRQSVAFWCNPISGHATLYWYQQILGQGPKLLIQFQNNGVVDDSQLPKDRFSAERLKGVDSTLKIQPAKLEDSAVYLCASSSQRERGQFFGPGTRLTVL.